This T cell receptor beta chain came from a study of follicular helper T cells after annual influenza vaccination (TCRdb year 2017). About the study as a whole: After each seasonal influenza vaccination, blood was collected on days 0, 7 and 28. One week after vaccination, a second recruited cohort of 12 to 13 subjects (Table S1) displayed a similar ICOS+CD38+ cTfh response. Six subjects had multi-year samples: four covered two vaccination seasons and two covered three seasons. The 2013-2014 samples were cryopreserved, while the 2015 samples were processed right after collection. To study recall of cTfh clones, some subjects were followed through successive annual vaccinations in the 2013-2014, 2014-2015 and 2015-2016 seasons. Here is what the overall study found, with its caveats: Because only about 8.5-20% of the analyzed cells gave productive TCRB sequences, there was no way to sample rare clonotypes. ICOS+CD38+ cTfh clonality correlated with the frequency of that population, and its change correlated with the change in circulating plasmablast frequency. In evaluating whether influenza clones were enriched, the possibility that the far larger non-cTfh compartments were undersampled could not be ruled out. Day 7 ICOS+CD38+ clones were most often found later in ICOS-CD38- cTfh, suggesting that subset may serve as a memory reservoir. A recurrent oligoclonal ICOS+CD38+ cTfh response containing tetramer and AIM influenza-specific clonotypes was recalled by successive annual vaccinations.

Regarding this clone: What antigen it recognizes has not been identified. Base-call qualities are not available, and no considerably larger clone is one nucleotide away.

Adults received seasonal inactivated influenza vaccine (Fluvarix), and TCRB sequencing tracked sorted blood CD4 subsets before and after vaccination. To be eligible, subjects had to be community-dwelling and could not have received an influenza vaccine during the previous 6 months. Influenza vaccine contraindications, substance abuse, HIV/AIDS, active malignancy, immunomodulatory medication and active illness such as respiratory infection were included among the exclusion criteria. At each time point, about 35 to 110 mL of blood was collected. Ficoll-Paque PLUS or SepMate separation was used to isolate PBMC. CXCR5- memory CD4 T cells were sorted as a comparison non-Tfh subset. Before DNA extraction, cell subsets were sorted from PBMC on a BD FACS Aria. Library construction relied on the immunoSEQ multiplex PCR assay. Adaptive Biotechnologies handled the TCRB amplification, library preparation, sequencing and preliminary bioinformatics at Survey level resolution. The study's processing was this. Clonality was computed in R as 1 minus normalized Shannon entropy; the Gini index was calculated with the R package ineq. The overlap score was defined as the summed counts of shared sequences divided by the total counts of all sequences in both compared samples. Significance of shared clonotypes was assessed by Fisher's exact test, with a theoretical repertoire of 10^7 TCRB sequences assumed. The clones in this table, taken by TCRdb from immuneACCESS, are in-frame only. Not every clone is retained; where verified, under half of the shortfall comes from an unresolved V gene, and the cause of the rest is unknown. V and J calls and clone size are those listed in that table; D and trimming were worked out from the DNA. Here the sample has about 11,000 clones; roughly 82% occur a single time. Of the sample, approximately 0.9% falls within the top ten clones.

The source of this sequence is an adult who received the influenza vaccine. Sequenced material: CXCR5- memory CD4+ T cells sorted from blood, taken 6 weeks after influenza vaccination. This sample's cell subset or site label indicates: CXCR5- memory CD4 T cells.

The nucleotide sequence reads TGCGCCAGCAGTGTCGGCCAGAACTATGGCTACACCTTC. Translated, it gives CASSVGQNYGYTF. This chain joins TRBV10-1 to TRBJ1-2, with no D gene named confidently. Deletion took 4 bases off V and 2 bases off J, with a span of 8 bases between the germline ends. According to the germline V gene (reference sequence), CDR1 reads WNHNN and CDR2 reads SYGVQD. The CDR3 has 13 amino acids, counting the end cysteine and phenylalanine. Only the CDR3 DNA is retained, 39 bases long and in frame from the first base.